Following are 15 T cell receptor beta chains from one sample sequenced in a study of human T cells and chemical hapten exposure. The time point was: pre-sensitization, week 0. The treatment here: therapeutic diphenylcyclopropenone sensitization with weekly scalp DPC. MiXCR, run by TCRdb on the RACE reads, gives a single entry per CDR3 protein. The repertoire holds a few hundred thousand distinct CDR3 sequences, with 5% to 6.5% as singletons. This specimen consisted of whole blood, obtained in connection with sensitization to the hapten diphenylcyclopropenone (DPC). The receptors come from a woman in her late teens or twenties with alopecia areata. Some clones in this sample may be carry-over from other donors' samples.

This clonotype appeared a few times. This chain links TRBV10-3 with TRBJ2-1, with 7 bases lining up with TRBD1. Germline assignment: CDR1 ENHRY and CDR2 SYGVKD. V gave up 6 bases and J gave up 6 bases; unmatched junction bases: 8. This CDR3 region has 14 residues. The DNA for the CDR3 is TGTGCCATCAGGGAAAATACAGGGGCCAATGAGCAGTTCTTC. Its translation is CAIRENTGANEQFF.

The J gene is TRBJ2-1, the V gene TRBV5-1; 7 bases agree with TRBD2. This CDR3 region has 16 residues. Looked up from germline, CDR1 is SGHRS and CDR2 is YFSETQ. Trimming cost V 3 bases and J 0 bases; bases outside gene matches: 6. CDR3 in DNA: TGCGCCAGCAGCTCGGGGACTATCAGCTCCTACAATGAGCAGTTCTTC. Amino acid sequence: CASSSGTISSYNEQFF.

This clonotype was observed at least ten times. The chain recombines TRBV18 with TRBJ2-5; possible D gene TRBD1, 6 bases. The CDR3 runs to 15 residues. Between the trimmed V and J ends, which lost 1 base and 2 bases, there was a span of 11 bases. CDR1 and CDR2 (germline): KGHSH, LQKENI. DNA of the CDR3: TGTGCCAGCTCACCACGGGGGCAGCTACAAGAGACCCAGTACTTC. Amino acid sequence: CASSPRGQLQETQYF.

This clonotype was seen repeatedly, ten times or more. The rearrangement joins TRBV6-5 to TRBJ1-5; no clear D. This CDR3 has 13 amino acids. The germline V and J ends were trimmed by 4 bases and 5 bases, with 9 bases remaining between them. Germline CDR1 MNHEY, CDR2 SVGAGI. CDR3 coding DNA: TGTGCCAGCAGTTCTACCTCTTATCAGCCCCAGCATTTT. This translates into CASSSTSYQPQHF.

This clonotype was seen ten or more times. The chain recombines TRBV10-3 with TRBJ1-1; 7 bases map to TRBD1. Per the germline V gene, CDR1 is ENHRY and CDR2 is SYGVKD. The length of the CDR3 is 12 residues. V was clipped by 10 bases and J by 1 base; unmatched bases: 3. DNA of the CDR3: TGTGCCACGACAGGGTCGAACACTGAAGCTTTCTTT. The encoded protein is CATTGSNTEAFF.

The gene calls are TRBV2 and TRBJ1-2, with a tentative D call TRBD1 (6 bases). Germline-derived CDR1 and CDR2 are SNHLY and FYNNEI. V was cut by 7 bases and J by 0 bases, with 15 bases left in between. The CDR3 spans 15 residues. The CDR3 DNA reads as TGTGCCAGCACCCGCGTGAAGGGGGCTAACTATGGCTACACCTTC. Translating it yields CASTRVKGANYGYTF.

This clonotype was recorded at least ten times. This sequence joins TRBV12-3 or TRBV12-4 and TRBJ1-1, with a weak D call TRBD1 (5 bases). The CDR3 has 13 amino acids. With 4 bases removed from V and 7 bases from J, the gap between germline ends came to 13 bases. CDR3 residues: CASSSSGTYEAFF. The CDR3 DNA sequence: TGTGCCAGCAGTTCATCCGGGACCTATGAAGCTTTCTTT.

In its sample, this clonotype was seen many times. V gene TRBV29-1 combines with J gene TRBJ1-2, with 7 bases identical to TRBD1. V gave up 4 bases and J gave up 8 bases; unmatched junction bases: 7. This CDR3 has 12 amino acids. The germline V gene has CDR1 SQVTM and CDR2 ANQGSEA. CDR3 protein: CSVAGGREGYTF. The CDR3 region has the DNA TGCAGCGTTGCAGGGGGAAGGGAGGGCTACACCTTC.

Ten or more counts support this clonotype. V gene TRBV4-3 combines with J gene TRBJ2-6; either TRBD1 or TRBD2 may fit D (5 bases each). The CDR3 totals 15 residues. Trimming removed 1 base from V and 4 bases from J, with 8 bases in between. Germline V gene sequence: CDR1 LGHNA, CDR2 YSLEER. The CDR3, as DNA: TGCGCCAGCAGCCAAGGGGGGACCGGGGCCAACGTCCTGACTTTC. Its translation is CASSQGGTGANVLTF.

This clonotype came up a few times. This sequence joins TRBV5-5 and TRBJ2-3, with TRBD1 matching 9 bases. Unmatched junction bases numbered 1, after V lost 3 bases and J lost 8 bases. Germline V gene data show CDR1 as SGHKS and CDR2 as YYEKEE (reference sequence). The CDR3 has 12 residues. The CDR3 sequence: CASSWDRATQYF. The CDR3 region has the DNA TGTGCCAGCAGCTGGGACAGGGCTACGCAGTATTTT.

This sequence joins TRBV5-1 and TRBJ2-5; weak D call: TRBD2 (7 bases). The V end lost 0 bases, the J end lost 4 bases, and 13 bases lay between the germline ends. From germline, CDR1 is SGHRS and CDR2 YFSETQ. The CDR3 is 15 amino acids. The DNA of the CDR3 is TGCGCCAGCAGCTTGGCCAACGCGGGGGCAGAGACCCAGTACTTC. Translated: CASSLANAGAETQYF.

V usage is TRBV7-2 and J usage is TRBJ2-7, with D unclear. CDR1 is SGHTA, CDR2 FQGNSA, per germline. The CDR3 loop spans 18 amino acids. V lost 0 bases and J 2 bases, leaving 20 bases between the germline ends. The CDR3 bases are TGTGCCAGCAGCTTAGCGCCCCTCCGTTATACCGGAACCTACGAGCAGTACTTC. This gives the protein CASSLAPLRYTGTYEQYF.

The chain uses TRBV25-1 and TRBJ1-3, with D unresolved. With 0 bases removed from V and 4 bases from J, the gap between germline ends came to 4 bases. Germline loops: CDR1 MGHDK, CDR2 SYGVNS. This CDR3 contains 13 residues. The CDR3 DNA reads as TGTGCCAGCAGTGAATATATCGGAAACACCATATATTTT. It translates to CASSEYIGNTIYF.

The CDR3 here is CASSLGYLSNYGYTF. The DNA of the CDR3 is TGTGCCAGCAGCTTAGGGTACCTCTCTAACTATGGCTACACCTTC. The chain combines TRBV7-9 with TRBJ1-2; D gene ambiguous. The germline V gene encodes CDR1 SEHNR and CDR2 FQNEAQ (reference sequence). The CDR3 covers 15 residues. V was pared by 1 base and J by 0 bases, with 9 bases between. Supplemented by reference TRBV7-9 and TRBJ1-2, the full variable domain reads DTGVSQNPRHKITKRGQNVTFRCDPISEHNRLYWYRQTLGQGPEFLTYFQNEAQLEKSRLLSDRFSAERPKGSFSTLEIQRTEQGDSAMYLCASSLGYLSNYGYTFGSGTRLTVV.

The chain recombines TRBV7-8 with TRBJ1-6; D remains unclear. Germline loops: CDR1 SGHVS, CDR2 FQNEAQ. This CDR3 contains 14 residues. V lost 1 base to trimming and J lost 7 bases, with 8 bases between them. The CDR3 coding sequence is TGTGCCAGCAGCTTAGTGATCGAGAATTCACCCCTCCACTTT. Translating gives CASSLVIENSPLHF.